The rows below give T cell receptor beta chains drawn from one sample of a study of CD8+CD57+ T cells in acquired aplastic anemia. TCRdb reprocessed the reads with MiXCR, giving one entry per CDR3 protein. Among 450,000 to 550,000 distinct CDR3 sequences listed, under 40% were seen once. The specimen was sorted CD4+, CD8+, or CD8+CD57+ T cells (not recorded which) from PBMCs. These TCRs come from a human donor with aplastic anemia. CDR3s include the opening cysteine and the closing phenylalanine or tryptophan. The D gene is left open where the match is weak. Clone size, where shown, is once, few, many, or a class for clones that have expanded.

d_gene,j_gene,abundance,v_gene,CDR3aa,CDR3nt
-,TRBJ1-1,many,TRBV20-1,CSARQGGTEAFF,TGCAGTGCTAGACAGGGAGGCACTGAAGCTTTCTTT
TRBD2,TRBJ2-4,-,TRBV27,CASSFSGSSAKNIQYF,TGTGCCAGCAGTTTTAGCGGGAGCTCAGCCAAAAACATTCAGTACTTC
-,TRBJ1-2,few,TRBV6-1,CASSEALKDYGYTF,TGTGCCAGCAGTGAAGCGCTGAAAGACTATGGCTACACCTTC
TRBD1,TRBJ2-7,few,TRBV28,CASRKTDRVSEQYF,TGTGCCAGCAGAAAAACGGACAGGGTATCCGAGCAGTACTTC
-,TRBJ2-2,few,TRBV2,CASSLSQTGRELFF,TGTGCCAGCAGTTTAAGCCAGACAGGACGGGAGCTGTTTTTT
TRBD1,TRBJ1-6,-,TRBV7-2,CASSSWTGGNSPLHF,TGTGCCAGCAGCTCCTGGACAGGGGGGAATTCACCCCTCCACTTT
-,TRBJ1-6,-,TRBV25-1,CASNTLGMDGGQSPLHF,TGTGCCAGCAATACCTTGGGGATGGACGGCGGGCAATCACCCCTCCACTTT
TRBD1,TRBJ1-1,many,TRBV2,CAGGTVNTEAFF,TGTGCCGGAGGGACAGTCAACACTGAAGCTTTCTTT
TRBD1,TRBJ1-3,many,TRBV10-1,CASSRDRGLGNTIYF,TGCGCCAGCAGTCGGGACAGGGGCCTCGGAAACACCATATATTTT
-,TRBJ1-2,-,TRBV12-3/TRBV12-4,CASIQGLANYGYTF,TGTGCCAGCATTCAGGGACTGGCTAACTATGGCTACACCTTC
-,TRBJ1-1,-,TRBV3-1,CASSHLSLNTEAFF,TGTGCCAGCAGCCATCTGAGCCTGAACACTGAAGCTTTCTTT
-,TRBJ1-4,-,TRBV6-1,CASTGRGGEKLFF,TGTGCCAGCACCGGGAGGGGAGGTGAAAAACTGTTTTTT
-,TRBJ2-5,many,TRBV2,CATTYGLRQETQYF,TGTGCCACCACCTACGGACTCCGGCAAGAGACCCAGTACTTC
-,TRBJ1-5,many,TRBV19,CASSSRVSQPQHF,TGTGCCAGTAGTTCCAGGGTGAGTCAGCCCCAGCATTTT
-,TRBJ1-2,many,TRBV20-1,CSARSDRTPYGYTF,TGCAGTGCTCGATCCGACAGGACCCCCTATGGCTACACCTTC
TRBD1,TRBJ1-1,many,TRBV9,CASSVRQGANTEAFF,TGTGCCAGCAGCGTTAGACAGGGAGCAAACACTGAAGCTTTCTTT
TRBD2,TRBJ2-1,-,TRBV20-1,CSARLAGRVNEQFF,TGCAGTGCTAGACTAGCGGGAAGGGTCAATGAGCAGTTCTTC
-,TRBJ1-2,few,TRBV12-5,CASGLVPAQLAYGYTF,TGTGCTAGTGGTTTGGTACCTGCGCAGTTAGCATATGGCTACACCTTC
-,TRBJ1-1,many,TRBV20-1,CSAQANTEAFF,TGCAGTGCTCAAGCGAACACTGAAGCTTTCTTT
-,TRBJ2-1,-,TRBV29-1,CSVEMAGGRHEQFF,TGCAGCGTTGAAATGGCTGGCGGTCGGCATGAGCAGTTCTTC
-,TRBJ2-2,-,TRBV4-2,CASSQEGGTGELFF,TGTGCCAGCAGCCAAGAGGGAGGCACCGGGGAGCTGTTTTTT
-,TRBJ1-1,few,TRBV14,CASSQDLMDTEAFF,TGTGCCAGCAGCCAAGATTTGATGGACACTGAAGCTTTCTTT
TRBD1,TRBJ2-7,-,TRBV10-3,CAISRDSVPYEQYF,TGTGCCATCAGCCGGGACAGTGTGCCGTACGAGCAGTACTTC
TRBD2,TRBJ2-2,-,TRBV20-1,CSARSSGGELFF,TGCAGTGCTAGATCTAGCGGGGGGGAGCTGTTTTTT
-,TRBJ1-1,many,TRBV9,CASSVDVASSTEAFF,TGTGCCAGCAGCGTAGATGTCGCCTCGAGCACTGAAGCTTTCTTT
TRBD1,TRBJ1-2,once,TRBV19,CATGQASSGNTF,TGTGCCACCGGACAGGCGAGCTCTGGAAACACCTTC
-,TRBJ1-6,many,TRBV6-5,CASSYGTGNSPLHF,TGTGCCAGCAGTTACGGTACGGGGAATTCACCCCTCCACTTT
-,TRBJ1-1,-,TRBV7-6,CASSLGSGEAFF,TGTGCCAGCAGCTTAGGGTCAGGTGAAGCTTTCTTT
TRBD1,TRBJ2-7,-,TRBV15,CATSSGGTGLDEQYF,TGTGCCACCAGCAGCGGTGGGACAGGGTTGGATGAGCAGTACTTC
-,TRBJ2-5,many,TRBV7-2,CASSYNWGYQETQYF,TGTGCCAGCAGCTACAATTGGGGGTATCAAGAGACCCAGTACTTC
-,TRBJ2-7,-,TRBV2,CASQSGVAYEQYF,TGTGCCAGCCAATCGGGGGTCGCCTACGAGCAGTACTTC
-,TRBJ2-2,-,TRBV24-1,CASSPSGSGELFF,TGTGCCAGCAGCCCGTCGGGTTCCGGGGAGCTGTTTTTT
-,TRBJ2-1,once,TRBV5-1,CASSLFRGLGNEQFF,TGCGCCAGCAGCTTGTTCAGAGGGCTGGGCAATGAGCAGTTCTTC
TRBD1,TRBJ1-2,-,TRBV7-6,CASSTPTGGQKGYTF,TGTGCCAGCAGCACACCGACAGGGGGCCAGAAAGGCTACACCTTC
TRBD1,TRBJ2-7,-,TRBV25-1,CASSDSLLVGTGTYEQYF,TGTGCCAGCAGTGATTCCCTCTTGGTCGGGACAGGGACCTACGAGCAGTACTTC
-,TRBJ1-1,many,TRBV9,CASSVGGGGVNTEAFF,TGTGCCAGCAGCGTAGGGGGAGGGGGAGTCAACACTGAAGCTTTCTTT
TRBD1,TRBJ2-2,-,TRBV19,CAAGTGGRTGELFF,TGTGCCGCCGGGACAGGGGGAAGGACCGGGGAGCTGTTTTTT
-,TRBJ1-6,many,TRBV6-5,CASSYSILRDMTLHF,TGTGCCAGCAGTTACTCGATTCTCCGGGACATGACCCTCCACTTT